There are many counts of the clone carrying this T cell receptor beta chain. The entry originates in a study of early T cells in non-severe SARS-CoV-2 infection. This CDR3 has 19 residues. Germline lookup yields CDR1 MGHRA and CDR2 YSYEKL. Trimming at V came to 0 bases and at J to 1 base, leaving 6 bases not matched to a gene. TCRdb re-called the 5' RACE reads with MiXCR, one entry per CDR3 protein. The sample yields approximately 58,000 distinct CDR3 sequences, under 7.5% seen once. This chain connects TRBV4-1 to TRBJ2-3, with 14 nucleotides matching TRBD2. Sequenced: whole blood. This TCR came from an adult who was a healthcare worker with PCR-confirmed SARS-CoV-2 infection or an uninfected control (not recorded which). The CDR3 DNA sequence: TGCGCCAGCAGCCAAGACCCCAGGGGACTAGCGGGGGGCACAGATACGCAGTATTTT. Residues: CASSQDPRGLAGGTDTQYF.